This TCR beta chain was recovered during a study of cytomegalovirus exposure and HLA in healthy donors. About this clone: No antigen is known for it.

Amplification used 60 Vbeta primers and 13 Jbeta primers. Original data processing: Later analysis identified 88 million or so unique TCR beta chains, some 10 million shared. Repertoires were generated with immunoSEQ multiplex PCR, while TCRdb's copy carries only in-frame clones and drops some. V, J and clone size are those of that table, while D and trimming were read from the DNA. The repertoire includes 150,000 to 180,000 clones, roughly 70% of them detected once, and 2.1% sits in the top ten. Study-wide points: Cytomegalovirus status was reportedly diagnosed by the classifier with high specificity and sensitivity. The number of N-insertions in an Asian-associated ancestry cluster was reportedly below the roughly 670-donor mean in a later analysis.

The sample was PBMCs. The receptor was derived from a young man in good health and CMV-seronegative.

The CDR3 loop reads CASSLAGAMNTEAFF. The CDR3 DNA reads as TGTGCCAGCAGTTTGGCGGGGGCAATGAACACTGAAGCTTTCTTT. The chain combines TRBV28 with TRBJ1-1; a weak D match, TRBD1 (6 bases). From germline, CDR1 is MDHEN and CDR2 SYDVKM. V was trimmed by 3 bases and J by 0 bases, leaving 11 bases between them. The CDR3 totals 15 residues.